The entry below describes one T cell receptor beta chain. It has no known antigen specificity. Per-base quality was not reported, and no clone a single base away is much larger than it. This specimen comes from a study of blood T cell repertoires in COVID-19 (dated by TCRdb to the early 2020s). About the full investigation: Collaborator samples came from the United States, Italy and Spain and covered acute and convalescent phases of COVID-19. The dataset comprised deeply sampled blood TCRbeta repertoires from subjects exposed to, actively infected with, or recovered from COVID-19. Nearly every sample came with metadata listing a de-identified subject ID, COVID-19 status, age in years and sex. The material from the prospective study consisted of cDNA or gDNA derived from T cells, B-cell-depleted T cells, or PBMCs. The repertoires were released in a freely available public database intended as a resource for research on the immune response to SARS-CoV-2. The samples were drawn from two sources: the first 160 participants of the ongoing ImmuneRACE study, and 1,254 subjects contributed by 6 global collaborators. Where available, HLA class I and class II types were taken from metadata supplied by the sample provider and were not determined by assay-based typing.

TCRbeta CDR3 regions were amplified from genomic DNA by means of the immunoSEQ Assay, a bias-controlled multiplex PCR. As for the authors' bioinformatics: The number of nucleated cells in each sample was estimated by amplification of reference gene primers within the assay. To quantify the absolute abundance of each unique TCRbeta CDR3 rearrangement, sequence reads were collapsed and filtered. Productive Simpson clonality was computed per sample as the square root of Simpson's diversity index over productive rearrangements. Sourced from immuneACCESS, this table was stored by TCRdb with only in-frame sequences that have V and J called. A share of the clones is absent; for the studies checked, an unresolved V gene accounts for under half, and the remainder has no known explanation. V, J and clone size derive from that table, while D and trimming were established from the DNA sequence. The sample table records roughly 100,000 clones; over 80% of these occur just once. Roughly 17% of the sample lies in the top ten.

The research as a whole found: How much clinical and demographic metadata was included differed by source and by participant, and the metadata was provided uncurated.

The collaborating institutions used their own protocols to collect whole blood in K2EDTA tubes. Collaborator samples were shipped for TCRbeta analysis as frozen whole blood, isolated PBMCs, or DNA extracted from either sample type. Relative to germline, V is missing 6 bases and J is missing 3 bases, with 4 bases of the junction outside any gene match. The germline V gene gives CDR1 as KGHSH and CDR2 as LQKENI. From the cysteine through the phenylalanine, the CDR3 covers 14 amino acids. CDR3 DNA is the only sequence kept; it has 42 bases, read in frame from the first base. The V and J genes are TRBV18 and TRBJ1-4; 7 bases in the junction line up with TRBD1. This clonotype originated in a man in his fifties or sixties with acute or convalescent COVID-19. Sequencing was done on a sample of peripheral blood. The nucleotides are TGTGCCAGCTCCTCCGGGACAGCTAATGAAAAACTGTTTTTT. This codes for CASSSGTANEKLFF.